The sequence of this TCR beta chain was determined in a study of T cell repertoires in cytomegalovirus infection. Study-level background: Public TCR beta signature analysis indicated the presence of both CMV infection and matching HLA type.

Points on this clonotype: Its target is not known.

This CDR3 spans 14 amino acids. Trimming shortened V by 2 bases and J by 5 bases, and 14 bases separated the two germline ends. Germline CDR1 is SGHNT and CDR2 is YYREEE (reference sequence). TCRdb analysed the reads with MiXCR anew, one entry per CDR3 protein. The repertoire holds 200,000 to 300,000 distinct CDR3 sequences, approximately 13% seen once, with 1.5% to 2% in the top ten. Overall study results and limits: HLA-C-restricted CMV clonotypes gave the most frequent clonotype in two of eight donors. There were carriers of CMV plus the relevant HLA, and cumulative public TCR beta family frequency identified them.

This TCR came from a human donor in good health (CMV status not recorded). Some clones in this sample may be carry-over from other donors' samples. Material for sequencing was PBMCs. This sequence joins TRBV5-4 and TRBJ2-7; no reliable D call. CDR3 nucleotides: TGTGCCAGCAGCTTTCCCCAGGCTGGAGACGAGCAGTACTTC. It translates to CASSFPQAGDEQYF.